A selection of T cell receptor beta chains follows, all from one sample in a study of shared clonotypes between healthy human individuals. Clones were sequenced by immunoSEQ multiplex PCR, and TCRdb holds only the in-frame ones, with some missing. The table shows 450,000 or so clones, with approximately 77% occurring only once. Sample: PBMCs. The receptors originated from a woman between 40 and 50 years old in good health. Some clones in this sample may be carry-over from other donors' samples. Each CDR3 is given with its conserved first and last residue. D genes are given only for firm matches. Size is stated for part of the rows, as once, few or many counts, or as a class when the clone is expanded.

j_call d_call v_call clone_size cdr3_aa cdr3_nt
TRBJ2-7 NA TRBV11-2 NA CASSLLVGYEQYF TGTGCCAGCAGCTTATTAGTTGGGTACGAGCAGTACTTC
TRBJ2-2 NA TRBV13 few CASSLGLSTGELFF TGTGCCAGCAGCTTGGGACTGAGCACCGGGGAGCTGTTTTTT
TRBJ1-3 TRBD1 TRBV7-6 NA CASSDRQGGAGNTIYF TGTGCCAGCAGCGACCGACAGGGCGGTGCTGGAAACACCATATATTTT
TRBJ2-1 TRBD2 TRBV4-2 once CASSQDSSASGREGQFF TGTGCCAGCAGCCAAGACTCCTCGGCTAGCGGGAGGGAGGGGCAGTTCTTC
TRBJ2-7 NA TRBV9 NA CASSQGGLSEQYF TGTGCCAGCAGCCAAGGGGGACTTTCCGAGCAGTACTTC
TRBJ2-2 TRBD2 TRBV4-2 NA CASSPSGTLTGELFF TGTGCCAGCAGTCCTAGCGGGACTCTCACCGGGGAGCTGTTTTTT
TRBJ2-1 TRBD2 TRBV30 NA CAWGLAGGYNEQFF TGTGCCTGGGGTCTAGCGGGAGGGTACAATGAGCAGTTCTTC
TRBJ1-3 NA TRBV9 few CASSVTSVAGGNTIYF NA
TRBJ2-1 TRBD1 TRBV27 NA CASSSWTGLNEQFF TGTGCCAGCAGTTCATGGACAGGGTTGAATGAGCAGTTCTTC
TRBJ2-7 NA TRBV10-2 many CASSEALGWAGTYEQYF TGCGCCAGCAGTGAGGCCCTGGGGTGGGCGGGAACCTACGAGCAGTACTTC
TRBJ2-3 NA TRBV15 NA CATSRLLGTDTQYF TGTGCCACCAGCCGACTGTTAGGCACAGATACGCAGTATTTT
TRBJ2-7 NA TRBV2 NA CASTLETYEQYF TGTGCCAGCACACTGGAGACCTACGAGCAGTACTTC
TRBJ2-7 TRBD2 TRBV10-2 NA CASKVAGEMYEQYF TGCGCCAGCAAGGTAGCGGGAGAGATGTACGAGCAGTACTTC
TRBJ1-5 TRBD1 TRBV19 NA CASSIARTGGFQPQHF TGTGCCAGTAGTATAGCCAGGACAGGGGGTTTTCAGCCCCAGCATTTT
TRBJ2-6 NA TRBV28 NA CASSPGTPGANVLTF TGTGCCAGCAGTCCCGGGACCCCTGGGGCCAACGTCCTGACTTTC
TRBJ1-2 TRBD1 TRBV27 NA CASSSRMTGLGGYTF TGTGCCAGCAGTTCGCGGATGACAGGGCTTGGGGGCTACACCTTC
TRBJ2-7 NA TRBV25-1 few CASEETGGSYEQYF TGTGCCAGTGAAGAGACCGGAGGTTCCTACGAGCAGTACTTC
TRBJ2-2 NA TRBV11-3 NA CASSLGIAGELFF TGTGCCAGCAGTCTAGGGATCGCCGGGGAGCTGTTTTTT
TRBJ2-7 TRBD2 TRBV11-3 NA CASSPGGGLHEQYF TGTGCCAGCAGCCCGGGGGGGGGTCTTCACGAGCAGTACTTC
TRBJ2-1 TRBD2 TRBV29-1 NA CSVASGGNEQFF TGCAGCGTTGCTAGCGGGGGCAATGAGCAGTTCTTC
TRBJ2-7 TRBD2 TRBV10-2 NA CASSDSSGSSYEQYF TGCGCCAGCAGTGATTCTAGCGGGAGCTCCTACGAGCAGTACTTC
TRBJ1-2 NA TRBV6-6 NA CASRSQGNYGYTF TGTGCCAGCAGGAGCCAGGGAAACTATGGCTACACCTTC
TRBJ2-7 NA TRBV28 NA CASSYQPNYEQYF TGTGCCAGCAGTTACCAGCCTAACTACGAGCAGTACTTC
TRBJ2-1 TRBD2 TRBV5-8 NA CASSVAALAGSYNEQFF TGTGCCAGCAGCGTAGCCGCCCTAGCGGGGTCCTACAATGAGCAGTTCTTC
TRBJ2-1 NA TRBV6-5 NA CASKPQGFHEQFF TGTGCCAGCAAACCACAGGGTTTCCATGAGCAGTTCTTC
TRBJ2-7 NA TRBV30 NA CAWSLSDYEQYF TGTGCCTGGAGTTTGTCGGACTACGAGCAGTACTTC
TRBJ1-5 TRBD1 TRBV7-2 NA CASSGPGQISNQPQHF TGTGCCAGCAGCGGCCCGGGACAGATTAGCAATCAGCCCCAGCATTTT
TRBJ2-7 NA TRBV5-6 NA CASSFAGSNEQYF TGTGCCAGCAGCTTTGCCGGGAGCAACGAGCAGTACTTC
TRBJ1-3 NA TRBV5-1 NA CASSSEGQLGNTIYF TGCGCCAGCAGCTCAGAAGGACAACTGGGAAACACCATATATTTT
TRBJ2-5 NA TRBV28 many CASSVSVGEWGETQYF TGTGCCAGCAGTGTCAGTGTGGGGGAGTGGGGGGAGACCCAGTACTTC
TRBJ2-2 NA TRBV9 NA CASSYTKAGELFF TGTGCCAGCAGCTACACTAAAGCCGGGGAGCTGTTTTTT
TRBJ2-7 NA TRBV7-8 NA CASSSLLEQYF TGTGCCAGCAGCTCCCTTCTAGAGCAGTACTTC
TRBJ2-7 TRBD1 TRBV10-2 NA CASRTGGGHEQYF TGCGCCAGCAGGACAGGGGGAGGGCACGAGCAGTACTTC
TRBJ2-3 NA TRBV28 NA CASSPPSTDTQYF TGTGCCAGCAGTCCACCTAGCACAGATACGCAGTATTTT
TRBJ2-1 NA TRBV5-1 NA CASSLEAASYNEQFF TGCGCCAGCAGCTTGGAGGCGGCCTCTTACAATGAGCAGTTCTTC
TRBJ1-3 NA TRBV9 few CASSVSGSGNTIYF TGTGCCAGCAGCGTATCCGGCTCTGGAAACACCATATATTTT
TRBJ1-5 NA TRBV19 NA CATRDDSNQPQHF TGTGCCACTAGGGACGATAGCAATCAGCCCCAGCATTTT
TRBJ1-2 NA TRBV19 few CASSPQSGGYGYTF TGTGCCAGTAGTCCTCAATCGGGGGGCTATGGCTACACCTTC
TRBJ1-5 TRBD1 TRBV19 NA CASSIQGARQPQHF TGTGCCAGTAGTATACAGGGGGCGAGGCAGCCCCAGCATTTT
TRBJ2-1 TRBD2 TRBV7-3 few CASSLRLAGRNEQFF TGTGCCAGCAGCTTAAGACTAGCGGGACGCAATGAGCAGTTCTTC
TRBJ1-1 TRBD1 TRBV7-9 NA CASSRTGGTEAFF TGTGCCAGCAGCCGTACAGGGGGTACTGAAGCTTTCTTT
TRBJ2-7 TRBD1 TRBV5-1 once CASSLAGTVPYEQYF TGCGCCAGCAGCTTGGCCGGGACAGTCCCCTACGAGCAGTACTTC